The sequence of this T cell receptor beta chain was determined in a study of blood T cells in healthy people across ages. Study findings and constraints: Naive T cell percentage showed a strong correlation with TCR beta diversity. In long-lived donors, naive CD4+ cell counts and diversity exceeded those of aged donors. With age, beta diversity per million T cells declined roughly linearly, significantly by approximately 40.

A sample-barcoded 5' primer and a J-beta primer mix were used in a second PCR of roughly 6 to 12 cycles. TCRdb re-derived calls from the 5' RACE reads in MiXCR, one entry per CDR3 protein. The sample records 1.2 million to 1.5 million distinct CDR3 sequences, roughly 59% being singletons. CDR1 SNHLY and CDR2 FYNNEI come from the germline V gene. There are 16 residues in the CDR3. The V segment lost 5 bases and the J segment 7 bases; nucleotides outside the gene matches: 11. Healthy Caucasian individuals from Russia aged 6 to 90 were enrolled as donors. Regarding this clonotype: What it binds is not known.

The J gene is TRBJ1-2, the V gene TRBV2; 12 nucleotides align to TRBD1. Material for sequencing was blood. This TCR was recovered from a man between 18 and 29 years old in good health. The CDR3 spells CASSSQGDRGLSGYTF. For the CDR3, the DNA is TGTGCCAGCAGTAGCCAGGGGGACAGGGGGCTAAGTGGCTACACCTTC.